Each of the 25 T cell receptor beta chains below was sequenced from the same sample in a study of blood T cell repertoires in COVID-19. Clones were sequenced by immunoSEQ multiplex PCR, and TCRdb holds only the in-frame ones, with some missing. The data contain 150,000 to 200,000 clones, around 83% of them singletons. The specimen was peripheral blood. Receptors were obtained from a man between 65 and 80 years old who had recovered from COVID-19.

The chain combines TRBV4-2 with TRBJ1-1; D remains unclear. V gave up 0 bases and J gave up 0 bases, with 11 bases separating them. Germline values: CDR1 LGHNA, CDR2 YNFKEQ. The CDR3 covers 16 residues. CDR3: CASSQDSPGMNTEAFF. CDR3 coding DNA: TGTGCCAGCAGCCAAGATTCCCCAGGCATGAACACTGAAGCTTTCTTT.

This clone was observed a single time. This chain joins TRBV28 and TRBJ2-2, with 7 positions matching TRBD1. V dropped 5 bases and J dropped 5; count of bases not matched to a gene: 8. CDR1 and CDR2 from the germline V gene are MDHEN and SYDVKM. This CDR3 comprises 15 residues. CDR3 bases: TGTGCCAGCAGTCAACCGGGACAGACTACCGGGGAGCTGTTTTTT. Amino acid sequence: CASSQPGQTTGELFF. The full variable domain, rest sourced from reference TRBV28 and TRBJ2-2, is DVKVTQSSRYLVKRTGEKVFLECVQDMDHENMFWYRQDPGLGLRLIYFSYDVKMKEKGDIPEGYSVSREKKERFSLILESASTNQTSMYLCASSQPGQTTGELFFGEGSRLTVL.

This clone was seen only a few times. The chain joins TRBV9 to TRBJ1-1; the D gene is possibly TRBD1 (6 bases). V was shortened by 1 base and J by 2 bases, with 12 bases between the two germline ends. Looked up from germline, CDR1 is SGDLS and CDR2 is YYNGEE. The CDR3 contains 15 residues. The CDR3 region has the DNA TGTGCCAGCAGCGTAATGGGACACGAAAACACTGAAGCTTTCTTT. Its protein is CASSVMGHENTEAFF. The whole variable domain, remainder taken from reference TRBV9 and TRBJ1-1, is DSGVTQTPKHLITATGQRVTLRCSPRSGDLSVYWYQQSLDQGLQFLIQYYNGEERAKGNILERFSAQQFPDLHSELNLSSLELGDSALYFCASSVMGHENTEAFFGQGTRLTVV.

The rearrangement joins TRBV14 to TRBJ1-4, with 7 bases that match TRBD1. This CDR3 has 14 amino acids. Trimming cost V 4 bases and J 8 bases; bases outside gene matches: 7. Per germline, CDR1 SGHDN and CDR2 FVKESK. CDR3 DNA: TGTGCCAGCAGCCTTAACAGGGGACGCGAAAAACTGTTTTTT. It encodes CASSLNRGREKLFF.

This chain joins TRBV19 and TRBJ2-7, with TRBD1 matching 7 bases. The ends lost 5 bases at V and 3 bases at J; junction bases unmatched: 7. This CDR3 comprises 14 residues. Germline loops: CDR1 LNHDA, CDR2 SQIVND (reference sequence). The CDR3 loop is CASSPRTGDYEQYF. CDR3 DNA sequence: TGTGCCAGTAGTCCCCGGACAGGAGACTACGAGCAGTACTTC.

The V and J genes are TRBV6-1 and TRBJ2-6; a weak D match, TRBD1 (5 bases). Per germline, CDR1 MNHNS and CDR2 SASEGT. The V end lost 3 bases, the J end lost 2 bases, and 8 bases lay between the germline ends. The CDR3 loop spans 15 amino acids. CDR3 coding DNA: TGTGCCAGCAGTGAGCAGGGAACTGGGGCCAACGTCCTGACTTTC. Translating it yields CASSEQGTGANVLTF.

The chain joins TRBV19 to TRBJ1-5, with 7 bases fitting TRBD1. This CDR3 contains 18 residues. V shed 7 bases, J shed 7 bases, and the junction held 22 bases outside the gene matches. Germline values: CDR1 LNHDA, CDR2 SQIVND (reference sequence). CDR3 sequence (DNA): TGTGCCAGTAATTTAAGGCAGGGGGATGGAAAGAGGAGCCAGCCCCAGCATTTT. It translates to CASNLRQGDGKRSQPQHF.

V gene TRBV7-9 combines with J gene TRBJ1-3; D is unresolved. Germline loops: CDR1 SEHNR, CDR2 FQNEAQ (reference sequence). The CDR3 has 16 amino acids. The V end lost 7 bases, the J end lost 1 base, and 17 bases lay between the germline ends. Here the CDR3 DNA reads TGTGCCAGCACGGGAGGGTTGCTCTTATCTGGAAACACCATATATTTT. Its protein product is CASTGGLLLSGNTIYF.

The gene calls are TRBV5-1 and TRBJ2-5, with 10 bases identical to TRBD1. Germline CDR1 and CDR2: SGHRS and YFSETQ. This CDR3 comprises 14 residues. With 5 bases clipped from V and 3 bases from J, the junction kept 4 bases outside the gene matches. CDR3 protein: CASRFGTGEETQYF. DNA of the CDR3: TGCGCCAGCAGGTTCGGGACAGGGGAAGAGACCCAGTACTTC.

The count of this clone is one. This chain uses TRBV5-1 with TRBJ1-2; D gene uncertain. The ends were cut back, 0 bases at V and 2 bases at J, with 14 bases in the middle. The germline CDR1 and CDR2 sequences are SGHRS and YFSETQ. The CDR3 runs to 16 residues. Here the CDR3 DNA reads TGCGCCAGCAGCTTGGGGCTGACGGGAGAAAACTATGGCTACACCTTC. It translates to CASSLGLTGENYGYTF.

The J gene is TRBJ2-2, the V gene TRBV7-3, with 8 bases aligning to TRBD1. Trimming took 2 bases from V and 6 from J; bases not matched to a gene: 5. The CDR3 runs to 15 residues. CDR1 is SGHTA and CDR2 is FQGTGA in the germline V gene. CDR3 nucleotide sequence: TGTGCCAGCAGCTTAGGCAGGGGGCCTGCCGGGGAGCTGTTTTTT. Its protein is CASSLGRGPAGELFF.

The chain has TRBV5-4 and TRBJ2-1; D is perhaps TRBD2 (6 bases). Germline V gene data show CDR1 as SGHNT and CDR2 as YYREEE (reference sequence). The V end was cut by 4 bases, the J end by 3 bases, with 14 bases between. The CDR3 spans 15 residues. The CDR3 DNA is TGTGCCAGCAGCATTAGCGGAGCAGGCTACAATGAGCAGTTCTTC. Its translation: CASSISGAGYNEQFF.

Written as DNA, the CDR3 is TGTGCCAGCAGCTTAGTAGGACAGGGGGCTGTAGTCCAAGAGACCCAGTACTTC. Translating it yields CASSLVGQGAVVQETQYF. The V gene is TRBV7-9, the J gene TRBJ2-5, with 11 bases identical to TRBD1. V shed 1 base, J shed 1 base, and the junction held 8 bases outside the gene matches. In germline, CDR1 is SEHNR, CDR2 FQNEAQ (reference sequence). The CDR3 contains 18 residues.

The chain uses TRBV7-6 and TRBJ2-7, with TRBD2 as a possible D gene (6 bases). The CDR3 is 13 amino acids. Trimming stripped 4 bases from V and 6 bases from J, with 13 bases between. Germline values: CDR1 SGHVS, CDR2 FNYEAQ. This chain's CDR3 is CASSSLPGGEQYF. CDR3 sequence (DNA): TGTGCCAGCAGCTCCCTCCCCGGGGGCGAGCAGTACTTC.

The chain is built from TRBV28 and TRBJ1-5; weak D call: TRBD1 (5 bases). V shed 5 bases and J shed 0 bases, with 14 bases lying between them. The germline gives CDR1 MDHEN, CDR2 SYDVKM. The CDR3 has 16 amino acids. CDR3 amino acids: CASSRTGVVSNQPQHF. The CDR3 DNA is TGTGCCAGCAGTCGTACGGGGGTCGTTAGCAATCAGCCCCAGCATTTT.

This clone has only one observation. The rearrangement joins TRBV7-8 to TRBJ2-2; 10 nucleotides line up with TRBD2. This CDR3 comprises 17 residues. The germline V gene has CDR1 SGHVS and CDR2 FQNEAQ. V was clipped by 1 base and J by 4 bases; unmatched bases: 6. The CDR3 DNA reads as TGTGCCAGCAGCTTAGGGGGGCTAGCGGGAGCCACCGGGGAGCTGTTTTTT. It codes for CASSLGGLAGATGELFF. The variable domain in full, completed from reference TRBV7-8 and TRBJ2-2, reads GAGVSQSPRYKVAKRGQDVALRCDPISGHVSLFWYQQALGQGPEFLTYFQNEAQLDKSGLPSDRFFAERPEGSVSTLKIQRTQQEDSAVYLCASSLGGLAGATGELFFGEGSRLTVL.

The chain recombines TRBV19 with TRBJ2-5; 9 nucleotides match TRBD2. Per germline, CDR1 LNHDA and CDR2 SQIVND (reference sequence). V shed 5 bases and J 4 bases; nucleotides not matched to a gene: 5. CDR3 size: 14 residues. The CDR3: CASSVAGVGETQYF. CDR3 nucleotide sequence: TGTGCCAGTAGTGTAGCGGGAGTTGGAGAGACCCAGTACTTC.

The chain has TRBV6-5 and TRBJ1-5; TRBD1 might be the D (6 bases). The CDR3 is 15 residues long. V dropped 2 bases and J dropped 5 bases, with 13 bases sitting between them. In germline, CDR1 is MNHEY, CDR2 SVGAGI. The CDR3 DNA reads as TGTGCCAGCAGTTACACCACAGGGACGGATCAGCCCCAGCATTTT. As protein: CASSYTTGTDQPQHF.

V gene TRBV11-2 combines with J gene TRBJ2-7; no clear D. V was trimmed by 1 base and J by 4 bases, leaving 5 bases between them. Germline CDR1 reads SGHAT; CDR2 reads FQNNGV. The CDR3 consists of 12 residues. In nucleotides, the CDR3 is TGTGCCAGCAGCTTAGTGAGGTACGAGCAGTACTTC. It encodes CASSLVRYEQYF.

The V call is TRBV19, the J call TRBJ2-5; 8 bases align to TRBD2. Trimming at V came to 7 bases and at J to 4 bases, leaving 8 bases not matched to a gene. This CDR3 is built from 14 residues. The germline V gene encodes CDR1 LNHDA and CDR2 SQIVND (reference sequence). The CDR3 sequence is CASNPRAGVETQYF. The CDR3 bases are TGTGCCAGTAACCCAAGAGCGGGAGTAGAGACCCAGTACTTC.

This clone was seen just once. This chain uses TRBV6-1 with TRBJ2-2, with D hard to call. The CDR3 totals 11 residues. V lost 3 bases, J lost 8 bases, and 4 bases lay in between. Germline V gives CDR1 MNHNS, CDR2 SASEGT. The CDR3 DNA reads TGTGCCAGCAGTGAGTTAGGGGAGCTGTTTTTT. The encoded protein is CASSELGELFF.

The J gene is TRBJ1-5, the V gene TRBV19; D is perhaps TRBD1 (6 bases). Per the germline V gene, CDR1 is LNHDA and CDR2 is SQIVND (reference sequence). This CDR3 has 15 residues. V was clipped by 5 bases and J by 1 base, with 12 bases between them. The DNA for the CDR3 is TGTGCCAGTAGTCCAGACAGGCGGAGCAATCAGCCCCAGCATTTT. As protein: CASSPDRRSNQPQHF.

Concerning this clone: The same CDR3 is also encoded by other DNA sequences in this sample. The rearrangement uses TRBV19 and TRBJ2-3, with 7 nucleotides matching TRBD1. CDR1 is LNHDA and CDR2 is SQIVND in the germline V gene (reference sequence). V lost 6 bases and J lost 0; bases outside the gene matches: 6. This CDR3 has 15 amino acids. CDR3 region: CASRLTGPSTDTQYF. CDR3 bases: TGTGCCAGTAGACTGACAGGGCCTAGCACAGATACGCAGTATTTT.

About this clone itself: Sequence at one end of the junction differs from germline and may be a read error. The rearrangement joins TRBV7-7 to TRBJ2-2; 9 bases fit TRBD1. The CDR3 runs to 14 residues. Per the germline V gene, CDR1 is SSHAT and CDR2 is FNYEAQ (reference sequence). In nucleotides, the CDR3 is TGTGCTAGCAGTACACAGGGGGCGTCCGGGGAGCTGTTTTTT. Translated: CASSTQGASGELFF.

Points on this clone: Other nucleotide sequences in the sample specify the same CDR3. The chain has TRBV29-1 and TRBJ1-1; 11 bases match TRBD1. Germline CDR1 SQVTM, CDR2 ANQGSEA. Germline trimming cut 6 bases from V and 3 bases from J; bases unmatched to any gene: 6. This CDR3 region has 14 residues. CDR3 in amino acids: CSVDRDRGYTEAFF. The CDR3 nucleotides are TGCAGCGTCGACCGGGACAGGGGGTACACTGAAGCTTTCTTT.